Included here is one T cell receptor (beta chain) sequence, with context. This entry comes from a study of radiation and T cells in renal cell carcinoma. Time point defined: blood 4 weeks post-SBRT, at nephrectomy. Indicated treatment: 15 Gy SBRT to primary tumor, nephrectomy 4 weeks later. Blood was sampled at baseline, 2 weeks and 4 weeks after SBRT. The data were produced by immunoSEQ multiplex PCR, yet TCRdb's version contains in-frame clones alone and is incomplete. Among about 73,000 clones listed, 75% to 90% were seen once. V lost 4 bases and J 2 bases, leaving 15 bases between the germline ends. Germline values: CDR1 MDHEN, CDR2 SYDVKM. There are 16 residues in the CDR3.

V and J are TRBV28 and TRBJ2-1; D is perhaps TRBD2 (6 bases). This clonotype was obtained from a woman in her fifties or sixties with renal cell carcinoma. Specimen: blood, collected from a patient whose treatment included radiotherapy and nephrectomy. CDR3 nucleotide sequence: TGTGCCAGCAGTTCCGTCGGGGGAGGACCCTACAATGAGCAGTTCTTC. Amino acid sequence: CASSSVGGGPYNEQFF.